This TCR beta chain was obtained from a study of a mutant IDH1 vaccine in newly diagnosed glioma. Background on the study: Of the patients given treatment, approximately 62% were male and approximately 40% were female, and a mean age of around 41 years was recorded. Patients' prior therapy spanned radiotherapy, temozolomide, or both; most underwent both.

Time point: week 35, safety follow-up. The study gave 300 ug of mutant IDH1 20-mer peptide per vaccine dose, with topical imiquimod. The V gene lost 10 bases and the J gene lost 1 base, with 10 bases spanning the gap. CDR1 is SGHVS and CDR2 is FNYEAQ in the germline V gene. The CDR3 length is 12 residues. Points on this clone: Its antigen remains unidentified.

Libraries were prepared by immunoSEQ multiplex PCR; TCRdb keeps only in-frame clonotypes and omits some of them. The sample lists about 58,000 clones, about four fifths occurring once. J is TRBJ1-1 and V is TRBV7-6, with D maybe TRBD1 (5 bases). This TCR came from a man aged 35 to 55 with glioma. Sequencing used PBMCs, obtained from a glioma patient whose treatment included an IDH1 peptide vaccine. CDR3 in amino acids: CANVGENTEAFF. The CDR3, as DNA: TGTGCCAACGTAGGGGAGAACACTGAAGCTTTCTTT.